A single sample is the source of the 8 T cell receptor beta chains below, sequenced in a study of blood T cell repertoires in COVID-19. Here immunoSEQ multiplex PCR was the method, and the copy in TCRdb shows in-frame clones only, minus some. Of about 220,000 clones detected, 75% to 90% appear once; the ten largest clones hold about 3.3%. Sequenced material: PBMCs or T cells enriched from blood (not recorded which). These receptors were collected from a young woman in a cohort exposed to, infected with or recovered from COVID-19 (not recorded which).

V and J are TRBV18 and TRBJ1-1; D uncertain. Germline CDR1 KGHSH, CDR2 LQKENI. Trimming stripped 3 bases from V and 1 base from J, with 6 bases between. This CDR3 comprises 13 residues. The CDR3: CASSPEGNTEAFF. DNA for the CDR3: TGTGCCAGCTCACCCGAGGGGAACACTGAAGCTTTCTTT.

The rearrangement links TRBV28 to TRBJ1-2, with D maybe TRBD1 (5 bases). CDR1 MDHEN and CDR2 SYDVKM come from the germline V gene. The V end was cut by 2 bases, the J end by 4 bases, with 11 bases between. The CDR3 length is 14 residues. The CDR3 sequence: CASSLDRTVYGYTF. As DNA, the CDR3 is TGTGCCAGCAGTTTAGACAGAACCGTCTATGGCTACACCTTC.

The CDR3 region has the DNA TGTGCCAGCAGCCCCTCCCCAGCGGGGGGGCCTAACACCGGGGAGCTGTTTTTT. Translated, it gives CASSPSPAGGPNTGELFF. The chain is built from TRBV28 and TRBJ2-2, with 10 positions matching TRBD2. The CDR3 loop spans 18 amino acids. CDR1 MDHEN and CDR2 SYDVKM come from the germline V gene. With V trimmed by 6 bases and J by 2 bases, 12 bases remained unmatched.

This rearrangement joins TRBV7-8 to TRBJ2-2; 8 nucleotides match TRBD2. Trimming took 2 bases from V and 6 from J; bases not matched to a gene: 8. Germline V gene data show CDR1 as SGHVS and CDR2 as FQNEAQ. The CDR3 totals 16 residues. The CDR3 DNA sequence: TGTGCCAGCAGCTTACGCGGCGGGAGGATCGCCGGGGAGCTGTTTTTT. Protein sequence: CASSLRGGRIAGELFF.

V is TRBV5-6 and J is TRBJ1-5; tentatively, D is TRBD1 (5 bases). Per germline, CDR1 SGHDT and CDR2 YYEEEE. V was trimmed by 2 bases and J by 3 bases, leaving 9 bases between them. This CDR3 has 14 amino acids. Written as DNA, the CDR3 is TGTGCCAGCAGCTTTCAACAGGACAATCAGCCCCAGCATTTT. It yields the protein CASSFQQDNQPQHF.

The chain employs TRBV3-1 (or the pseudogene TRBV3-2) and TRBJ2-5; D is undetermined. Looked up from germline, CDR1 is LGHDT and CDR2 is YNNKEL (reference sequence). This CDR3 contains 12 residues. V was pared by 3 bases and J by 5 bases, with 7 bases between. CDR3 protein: CASSHSPETQYF. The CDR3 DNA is TGTGCCAGCAGCCATAGCCCGGAGACCCAGTACTTC.

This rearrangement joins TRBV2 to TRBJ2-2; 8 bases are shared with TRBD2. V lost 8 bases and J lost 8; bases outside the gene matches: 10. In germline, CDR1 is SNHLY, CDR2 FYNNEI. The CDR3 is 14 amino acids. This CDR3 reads CASVSSGYRGELFF. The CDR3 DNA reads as TGTGCCAGCGTTTCTAGCGGGTATAGGGGGGAGCTGTTTTTT.

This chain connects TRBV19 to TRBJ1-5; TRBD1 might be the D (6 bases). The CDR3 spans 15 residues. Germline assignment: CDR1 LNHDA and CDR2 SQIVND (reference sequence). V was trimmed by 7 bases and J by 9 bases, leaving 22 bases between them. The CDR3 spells CASTPQGVEGVPQHF. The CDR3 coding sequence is TGTGCCAGTACCCCACAAGGGGTAGAGGGGGTGCCCCAGCATTTT. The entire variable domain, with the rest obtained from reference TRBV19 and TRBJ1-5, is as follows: DGGITQSPKYLFRKEGQNVTLSCEQNLNHDAMYWYRQDPGQGLRLIYYSQIVNDFQKGDIAEGYSVSREKKESFPLTVTSAQKNPTAFYLCASTPQGVEGVPQHFGDGTRLSIL.